The TCR beta chain described here comes from a study of CD8+ T cells in alopecia areata. Overall study: At a dose of 5 to 10 mg twice daily, oral tofacitinib was given to treated patients.

Once RNA had been extracted, it was reverse transcribed into cDNA to act as the sequencing template. The table came from immunoSEQ multiplex PCR; TCRdb's copy has only in-frame clones and leaves some out. The sample records about 190,000 clones, roughly 60% being singletons. Treatment specified: oral pan-JAK inhibitor, 5-10 mg twice daily. The V and J ends lost 5 bases and 10 bases respectively, with 20 bases between them. Germline CDR1 is GTSNPN and CDR2 is SVGIG (reference sequence). This CDR3 contains 14 residues. On this clone: Its antigen is not identified.

Findings and limits, study-wide: Many expanded lesional clones persisted during tofacitinib (in both scalp and blood).

The clonotype originates from a human donor with alopecia areata. Sequenced material: CD4+ T cells sorted from blood, taken at week 24, from a patient treated with tofacitinib. V usage is TRBV30 and J usage is TRBJ1-4; weak D call: TRBD1 (5 bases). The CDR3 DNA sequence: TGTGCCTGGGGGCAAGGACAAGGGGTCGGAAAACTGTTTTTT. Its protein product is CAWGQGQGVGKLFF.